The 26 T cell receptor beta chains below all came from one sample that was sequenced in a study of memory CD4+ T cells and cytomegalovirus serostatus. The sort gate was single viable CD3+CD4+CD8-CD45RO+ cells for memory CD4+ T cells. TCRdb's copy holds only in-frame clones and misses some; the assay was immunoSEQ multiplex PCR. The profile shows about 46,000 clones, under 80% of them singletons. The material sequenced was memory CD4+ T cells from blood. The receptor set was obtained from an adult in good health and CMV-seronegative.

This clone was observed a single time. The chain carries TRBV18 and TRBJ2-7, with D perhaps matching TRBD1 or TRBD2 (5 bases each). CDR3 length: 12 amino acids. V shed 6 bases and J shed 6 bases, with 12 bases lying between them. Germline V gives CDR1 KGHSH, CDR2 LQKENI. The CDR3 bases are TGTGCCAGCTCCCCGGGTGGGGGCGAGCAGTACTTC. The encoded protein is CASSPGGGEQYF.

The rearrangement joins TRBV4-3 to TRBJ1-1; TRBD1 might be the D (5 bases). This CDR3 region has 16 residues. V was clipped by 3 bases and J by 1 base, with 15 bases between them. Germline V lookup: CDR1 LGHNA, CDR2 YSLEER. The CDR3 is CASSQAPRGRNTEAFF. The CDR3 coding sequence is TGCGCCAGCAGCCAGGCTCCCCGGGGCCGGAACACTGAAGCTTTCTTT.

The chain recombines TRBV30 with TRBJ2-5, with D perhaps TRBD2 (6 bases). The end of the DNA fits TRBJ2-7 better, so the J call may be wrong. Per germline, CDR1 GTSNPN and CDR2 SVGIG (reference sequence). The CDR3 totals 14 residues. The CDR3: CAWNGGSGNYEQYF. CDR3 coding DNA: TGTGCCTGGAATGGGGGGTCTGGGAACTACGAGCAGTACTTC.

To note about this clone: A much larger clone differs by one base, so this may be a read error. The V and J genes are TRBV7-2 and TRBJ2-5, with D tentatively TRBD2 (6 bases). The CDR3 covers 12 residues. The germline V gene has CDR1 SGHTA and CDR2 FQGNSA. CDR3 protein: CASSLGGETRYF. CDR3 DNA sequence: TGTGCCAGCAGCTTAGGCGGGGAGACCCGGTACTTC.

The chain is built from TRBV30 and TRBJ1-5; D perhaps matches TRBD1 (5 bases). The CDR3 has 13 residues. The germline V and J ends were trimmed by 0 bases and 6 bases, with 9 bases remaining between them. Germline CDR1 and CDR2: GTSNPN and SVGIG (reference sequence). This CDR3 is CAWSVGQGQPQHF. Written as DNA, the CDR3 is TGTGCCTGGAGTGTAGGGCAGGGTCAGCCCCAGCATTTT. The full variable domain, its missing parts supplied by reference TRBV30 and TRBJ1-5, is SQTIHQWPATLVQPVGSPLSLECTVEGTSNPNLYWYRQAAGRGLQLLFYSVGIGQISSEVPQNLSASRPQDRQFILSSKKLLLSDSGFYLCAWSVGQGQPQHFGDGTRLSIL.

The sample holds a few counts of this clone. The gene calls are TRBV29-1 and TRBJ1-1, with 8 bases fitting TRBD1. The germline V gene encodes CDR1 SQVTM and CDR2 ANQGSEA. J gave up 4 bases and V 7 bases, and 5 bases lay outside the gene matches. This CDR3 spans 12 amino acids. The CDR3 nucleotides read TGCAGCGCCTACGACAGGGGCACTGAAGCTTTCTTT. Its translation is CSAYDRGTEAFF.

The V gene is TRBV10-2, the J gene TRBJ1-1, with D unresolved. This CDR3 spans 13 amino acids. The germline gives CDR1 WSHSY, CDR2 SAAADI. The V end was cut by 4 bases, the J end by 1 base, with 7 bases between. The CDR3 reads CASSGLANTEAFF. CDR3 in DNA: TGCGCCAGCAGTGGACTGGCGAACACTGAAGCTTTCTTT.

The chain uses TRBV5-1 and TRBJ2-7; 9 bases fit TRBD1. CDR3 length equals 15 residues. Germline V gene lookup returns CDR1 SGHRS and CDR2 YFSETQ. The junction had 7 bases not matched to a gene; V was cut back by 2 bases and J by 4 bases. CDR3 region: CASSFDQGTGYEQYF. CDR3 sequence (DNA): TGCGCCAGCAGCTTTGATCAAGGGACAGGGTACGAGCAGTACTTC.

Turning to this clone: Other DNA sequences in the sample encode the same CDR3. The chain carries TRBV11-3 and TRBJ1-1; no clear D. The V gene lost 1 base and the J gene lost 1 base, with 7 bases spanning the gap. CDR1 is SGHNT, CDR2 YENEEA, per germline. The CDR3 is 14 amino acids. The CDR3 spells CASSLAGTNTEAFF. CDR3 nucleotides: TGTGCCAGCAGCTTAGCGGGCACGAACACTGAAGCTTTCTTT.

The rearrangement uses TRBV2 and TRBJ1-2, with 10 nucleotides matching TRBD1. The CDR3 is made up of 17 amino acids. CDR1 and CDR2 from the germline V gene are SNHLY and FYNNEI. Trimming took 3 bases from V and 4 from J; bases not matched to a gene: 11. The CDR3 bases are TGTGCCAGCAGTGAGGGCGCCGGGACAGGGGTAGGCTATGGCTACACCTTC. It codes for CASSEGAGTGVGYGYTF.

This chain uses TRBV6-1 with TRBJ1-5, with 7 positions matching TRBD1. CDR1 and CDR2 (germline): MNHNS, SASEGT. This CDR3 region has 19 residues. Trimming cost V 4 bases and J 0 bases; bases outside gene matches: 15. The CDR3 loop reads CASSGSLAGGSYSNQPQHF. As DNA, the CDR3 is TGTGCCAGCAGTGGTAGTCTGGCAGGGGGATCTTATAGCAATCAGCCCCAGCATTTT.

The chain links TRBV23-1 to TRBJ1-2; maybe TRBD1 (6 bases). TRBV23-1 is an ORF, with its function uncertain. The CDR3 length is 16 residues. Trimming shortened V by 3 bases and J by 8 bases, and 22 bases separated the two germline ends. CDR3 bases: TGCGCCAGCAGTCATCCCCGGGACACGTTTCTTAAGGGCTACACCTTC. Its protein is CASSHPRDTFLKGYTF.

This chain connects TRBV10-3 to TRBJ2-2; D might be TRBD2 (6 bases). Germline CDR1 reads ENHRY; CDR2 reads SYGVKD. The CDR3 totals 15 residues. V was cut by 4 bases and J by 5 bases, with 14 bases left in between. The CDR3 reads CAISGGGRETGELFF. CDR3 in DNA: TGTGCCATCAGTGGTGGGGGTCGGGAGACCGGGGAGCTGTTTTTT.

The V gene is TRBV5-8, the J gene TRBJ2-2; tentatively, D is TRBD2 (6 bases). Germline V gene sequence: CDR1 SGHTS, CDR2 YDEGEE. The germline V and J ends were trimmed by 6 bases and 4 bases, with 22 bases remaining between them. This CDR3 is 17 amino acids long. CDR3 in amino acids: CASIPVGGYGSTGELFF. The CDR3 nucleotides are TGTGCCAGCATCCCGGTTGGGGGGTATGGCAGCACCGGGGAGCTGTTTTTT.

The chain employs TRBV7-6 and TRBJ1-5, with 8 bases lining up with TRBD1. V lost 5 bases and J lost 6; bases outside the gene matches: 9. The CDR3 is 15 amino acids. The germline CDR1 and CDR2 sequences are SGHVS and FNYEAQ. The CDR3 loop reads CASSRRTGRVQPQHF. CDR3 in DNA: TGTGCCAGCAGCCGGCGGACAGGGAGGGTTCAGCCCCAGCATTTT.

The chain is built from TRBV5-6 and TRBJ2-7, with D unclear. Germline V gives CDR1 SGHDT, CDR2 YYEEEE. The CDR3 covers 14 residues. Trimming removed 0 bases from V and 2 bases from J, with 9 bases in between. This CDR3 is CASSLAAEPYEQYF. The CDR3 bases are TGTGCCAGCAGCTTGGCCGCCGAACCCTACGAGCAGTACTTC.

The chain links TRBV5-6 to TRBJ2-2, with TRBD1 as a possible D gene (5 bases). Germline V gene data show CDR1 as SGHDT and CDR2 as YYEEEE. The CDR3 runs to 14 residues. Trimming took off 0 bases at V and 5 bases at J, with 8 bases between the two ends. The CDR3 loop is CASSLGQPTGELFF. The DNA of the CDR3 is TGTGCCAGCAGCTTGGGACAGCCTACCGGGGAGCTGTTTTTT.

The chain employs TRBV6-1 and TRBJ1-2; 8 nucleotides match TRBD1. The length of the CDR3 is 14 residues. Germline V CDR1 and CDR2: MNHNS, SASEGT. V trimming: 6 bases; J trimming: 8 bases; junction bases outside the gene matches: 11. The CDR3 loop is CASSVYGQGEGYTF. DNA of the CDR3: TGTGCCAGCAGCGTATACGGACAGGGAGAAGGCTACACCTTC.

This chain joins TRBV6-6 and TRBJ1-1; D ambiguous. The ends were cut back, 5 bases at V and 1 base at J, with 5 bases in the middle. This CDR3 contains 12 residues. In germline, CDR1 is MNHNY, CDR2 SVGAGI (reference sequence). The CDR3 DNA follows: TGTGCCAGCAGTCCGGGGAACACTGAAGCTTTCTTT. Residues: CASSPGNTEAFF.

CDR3 protein: CASSLGSGGHLLQYF. The CDR3 nucleotides read TGTGCCAGCAGCTTAGGGAGCGGGGGGCACCTCTTGCAGTATTTT. The chain combines TRBV7-2 with TRBJ2-3; TRBD2 matches at 9 bases. The J segment lost 11 bases and the V segment lost 1 base, leaving 10 bases of the junction unmatched. This CDR3 comprises 15 residues. The germline gives CDR1 SGHTA, CDR2 FQGNSA.

J is TRBJ2-3 and V is TRBV6-1, with D maybe TRBD1 (5 bases). With 6 bases removed from V and 6 bases from J, the gap between germline ends came to 13 bases. In germline, CDR1 is MNHNS, CDR2 SASEGT. CDR3 length: 13 residues. The DNA of the CDR3 is TGTGCCAGCAGGCCTAGGGGTCCCGATACGCAGTATTTT. Translating gives CASRPRGPDTQYF.

This chain's CDR3 is CASSPETGSQPQHF. CDR3 in DNA: TGTGCCAGCTCACCAGAGACAGGGAGCCAGCCCCAGCATTTT. The V call is TRBV18, the J call TRBJ1-5; 7 bases fit TRBD1. The CDR3 covers 14 residues. CDR1 is KGHSH and CDR2 is LQKENI in the germline V gene. Trimming removed 2 bases from V and 7 bases from J; junction bases left unmatched: 5. Drawing the rest from reference TRBV18 and TRBJ1-5, the complete variable domain is NAGVMQNPRHLVRRRGQEARLRCSPMKGHSHVYWYRQLPEEGLKFMVYLQKENIIDESGMPKERFSAEFPKEGPSILRIQQVVRGDSAAYFCASSPETGSQPQHFGDGTRLSIL.

This chain joins TRBV14 and TRBJ1-6, with D possibly TRBD1 on 6 matching bases. CDR1 is SGHDN and CDR2 is FVKESK in the germline V gene. CDR3 length equals 14 residues. V lost 1 base and J 6 bases, leaving 7 bases between the germline ends. CDR3 in amino acids: CASSQGTANSPLHF. The DNA for the CDR3 is TGTGCCAGCAGCCAAGGGACAGCTAATTCACCCCTCCACTTT. The variable domain in full, with the rest retrieved from reference TRBV14 and TRBJ1-6, is EAGVTQFPSHSVIEKGQTVTLRCDPISGHDNLYWYRRVMGKEIKFLLHFVKESKQDESGMPNNRFLAERTGGTYSTLKVQPAELEDSGVYFCASSQGTANSPLHFGNGTRLTVT.

This chain connects TRBV7-2 to TRBJ1-4; weak D call: TRBD1 (6 bases). The CDR3 is made up of 11 amino acids. From germline, CDR1 is SGHTA and CDR2 FQGNSA. V lost 5 bases, J lost 14 bases, and 12 bases lay in between. The CDR3 reads CASSHGGPLFF. CDR3 DNA sequence: TGTGCCAGCAGCCACGGGGGGCCTCTGTTTTTT.

The chain recombines TRBV7-2 with TRBJ1-6; 8 bases match TRBD1. The length of the CDR3 is 16 residues. Losses at the gene ends were 5 bases for V and 5 bases for J; bases not matched to a gene: 8. CDR1 and CDR2 (germline): SGHTA, FQGNSA. CDR3 residues: CASSLSGGNNNSPLHF. As DNA, the CDR3 is TGTGCCAGCAGCCTGTCAGGGGGCAACAATAATTCACCCCTCCACTTT. The complete variable domain, with remaining parts taken from reference TRBV7-2 and TRBJ1-6, reads GAGVSQSPSNKVTEKGKDVELRCDPISGHTALYWYRQSLGQGLEFLIYFQGNSAPDKSGLPSDRFSAERTGGSVSTLTIQRTQQEDSAVYLCASSLSGGNNNSPLHFGNGTRLTVT.

V usage is TRBV10-1 and J usage is TRBJ2-7, with a weak D call TRBD1 (6 bases). V was clipped by 5 bases and J by 2 bases, with 16 bases between them. CDR3 length equals 15 residues. Germline V gene sequence: CDR1 WNHNN, CDR2 SYGVQD (reference sequence). This chain's CDR3 is CASSKGGGQPYEQYF. DNA for the CDR3: TGCGCCAGCAGTAAGGGCGGCGGACAGCCCTACGAGCAGTACTTC.